The 24 T cell receptor beta chains reported below all come from one sample, sequenced in a study of beta chain features in type 1 diabetes. General study points: All four CD4+ subsets from Type 1 diabetes patients carried moderately but significantly shorter TCRB CDR3s.

The whole isolated RNA underwent reverse transcription, so sequencing captured expressed TCRB transcripts. Produced via immunoSEQ multiplex PCR; TCRdb's table is partial and in-frame only. The sample gives approximately 600,000 clones, roughly an eighth of which show up once; 0.095% to 0.15% is in the top ten. Which antigens these TCRs recognize remains unknown. Sequencing was performed on naive CD4+ T cells from blood. Every receptor here comes from a man in his thirties or forties with type 1 diabetes.

This clone has a handful of counts. V gene TRBV27 combines with J gene TRBJ1-5, with D perhaps TRBD1 (5 bases). The germline gives CDR1 MNHEY, CDR2 SMNVEV (reference sequence). V lost 6 bases, J lost 3 bases, and 12 bases lay in between. The CDR3 covers 14 residues. In DNA, the CDR3 is TGTGCCAGCAGGCCAAAAGGGGTCAATCAGCCCCAGCATTTT. The encoded protein is CASRPKGVNQPQHF.

In its sample, this clone was seen a few times. The chain combines TRBV7-9 with TRBJ1-4; D is ambiguous. Germline lookup yields CDR1 SEHNR and CDR2 FQNEAQ (reference sequence). This CDR3 spans 15 amino acids. V lost 5 bases and J 0 bases, leaving 10 bases between the germline ends. The CDR3 DNA is TGTGCCAGCAGCCCCAAGGGAGCAACTAATGAAAAACTGTTTTTT. This codes for CASSPKGATNEKLFF.

V usage is TRBV6-1 and J usage is TRBJ2-7; perhaps TRBD1 as D (6 bases). Trimming took 7 bases from V and 7 from J, leaving 17 bases between them. Germline V gene sequence: CDR1 MNHNS, CDR2 SASEGT. The CDR3 length is 13 residues. CDR3 in DNA: TGTGCCAGCATCAGAGTACAGGGAGAAGAGCAGTACTTC. Its protein product is CASIRVQGEEQYF.

The chain links TRBV19 to TRBJ2-2; 9 bases are shared with TRBD2. There are 15 residues in the CDR3. After removal of 3 bases from V and 5 bases from J, the junction contained 4 bases not matched to a gene. Germline CDR1 reads LNHDA; CDR2 reads SQIVND (reference sequence). The CDR3 DNA follows: TGTGCCAGTAGTATGGGACTAGCCCCAACCGGGGAGCTGTTTTTT. Protein product: CASSMGLAPTGELFF. The variable domain in full, with the rest retrieved from reference TRBV19 and TRBJ2-2, is DGGITQSPKYLFRKEGQNVTLSCEQNLNHDAMYWYRQDPGQGLRLIYYSQIVNDFQKGDIAEGYSVSREKKESFPLTVTSAQKNPTAFYLCASSMGLAPTGELFFGEGSRLTVL.

This clone has more than one count but fewer than ten. V and J are TRBV29-1 and TRBJ2-7; D is unresolved. The CDR3 has 14 amino acids. Germline CDR1 and CDR2: SQVTM and ANQGSEA. Trimming pared 1 base from V and 7 bases from J, leaving 17 bases between. CDR3 sequence (DNA): TGCAGCGTTGAAGGCCAGAGAGAAGGAGCAGAGCAGTACTTC. It encodes CSVEGQREGAEQYF.

Only a few counts were recorded for this clone. The chain links TRBV11-2 to TRBJ2-4; 11 bases match TRBD2. This CDR3 has 16 amino acids. The J segment lost 6 bases and the V segment lost 4 bases, leaving 8 bases of the junction unmatched. Per germline, CDR1 SGHAT and CDR2 FQNNGV. CDR3 nucleotides: TGTGCCAGCAGCTCCCAACTAGCGGGGGTGGGAAACATTCAGTACTTC. Translated: CASSSQLAGVGNIQYF.

This clone was counted between two and nine times. The chain employs TRBV19 and TRBJ1-1, with TRBD1 matching over 9 bases. CDR1 and CDR2 (germline): LNHDA, SQIVND (reference sequence). The CDR3 totals 13 residues. Trimming took 7 bases from V and 5 from J; bases not matched to a gene: 5. CDR3 bases: TGTGCCAGTACAAGGACAGGGGAGACTGAAGCTTTCTTT. Amino acid sequence: CASTRTGETEAFF.

There are a few counts of this clone. The chain is built from TRBV23-1 and TRBJ1-2; D gene ambiguous. TRBV23-1 falls under the ORF class, with uncertain function. V was trimmed by 1 base and J by 7 bases, leaving 16 bases between them. This CDR3 contains 15 residues. The CDR3 DNA is TGCGCCAGCAGTCAATTGGCGTTTGGTCTGGGTGGCTACACCTTC. This sequence encodes CASSQLAFGLGGYTF.

This clone was found a few times. The chain employs TRBV2 and TRBJ1-5; D is ambiguous. CDR3 length: 13 residues. V lost 1 base, J lost 5 bases, and 6 bases lay in between. Looked up from germline, CDR1 is SNHLY and CDR2 is FYNNEI. The CDR3 DNA reads TGTGCCAGCAGTGAAGAGTTGTATCAGCCCCAGCATTTT. It translates to CASSEELYQPQHF.

V gene TRBV5-6 combines with J gene TRBJ2-7; D remains unclear. CDR1 SGHDT and CDR2 YYEEEE come from the germline V gene. Trimming took 0 bases from V and 3 from J, leaving 7 bases between them. There are 13 residues in the CDR3. CDR3 sequence: CASSLGRFYEQYF. The CDR3, as DNA: TGTGCCAGCAGCTTGGGCAGGTTCTACGAGCAGTACTTC. The full variable domain, its missing parts supplied by reference TRBV5-6 and TRBJ2-7, is DAGVTQSPTHLIKTRGQQVTLRCSPKSGHDTVSWYQQALGQGPQFIFQYYEEEERQRGNFPDRFSGHQFPNYSSELNVNALLLGDSALYLCASSLGRFYEQYFGPGTRLTVT.

This chain connects TRBV5-6 to TRBJ2-5; no definite D call. Germline CDR1 and CDR2: SGHDT and YYEEEE. The V end was cut by 2 bases, the J end by 5 bases, with 13 bases between. The CDR3 consists of 14 residues. This CDR3 is CASSFWGGYETQYF. The DNA for the CDR3 is TGTGCCAGCAGCTTTTGGGGTGGGTATGAGACCCAGTACTTC.

The V gene is TRBV5-1, the J gene TRBJ2-7; D is ambiguous. The V gene lost 2 bases and the J gene lost 5 bases, with 8 bases spanning the gap. The length of the CDR3 is 12 residues. Germline V gene lookup returns CDR1 SGHRS and CDR2 YFSETQ. CDR3 amino acids: CASSFEGHEQYF. The CDR3 DNA sequence: TGCGCCAGCAGCTTCGAAGGTCACGAGCAGTACTTC.

The sample holds a few counts of this clone. The V gene is TRBV30, the J gene TRBJ2-7; D not certain. CDR1 GTSNPN and CDR2 SVGIG come from the germline V gene (reference sequence). This CDR3 has 13 amino acids. V shed 0 bases and J shed 0 bases, with 6 bases lying between them. The CDR3 region is CAWSVAISYEQYF. Written as DNA, the CDR3 is TGTGCCTGGAGTGTCGCGATCTCCTACGAGCAGTACTTC.

The rearrangement links TRBV14 to TRBJ2-5, with D perhaps TRBD2 (5 bases). V was cut by 3 bases and J by 0 bases, with 14 bases left in between. The length of the CDR3 is 16 residues. Germline V gene sequence: CDR1 SGHDN, CDR2 FVKESK. CDR3 sequence (DNA): TGTGCCAGCAGCCATTATCGGGGAACAGACCAAGAGACCCAGTACTTC. Translated, it gives CASSHYRGTDQETQYF. Complete variable domain (other parts from reference TRBV14 and TRBJ2-5): EAGVTQFPSHSVIEKGQTVTLRCDPISGHDNLYWYRRVMGKEIKFLLHFVKESKQDESGMPNNRFLAERTGGTYSTLKVQPAELEDSGVYFCASSHYRGTDQETQYFGPGTRLLVL.

This clone came up a few times. The V gene is TRBV19, the J gene TRBJ2-3, with D tentatively TRBD1 (5 bases). In germline, CDR1 is LNHDA, CDR2 SQIVND (reference sequence). CDR3 length equals 14 residues. V lost 6 bases to trimming and J lost 3 bases, with 13 bases between them. CDR3 DNA sequence: TGTGCCAGTAGCCTCAGGGCTGGGACAGATACGCAGTATTTT. This sequence encodes CASSLRAGTDTQYF.

A few counts support this clone. This chain uses TRBV29-1 with TRBJ2-3; TRBD1 agrees at 11 bases. In germline, CDR1 is SQVTM, CDR2 ANQGSEA. This CDR3 has 17 residues. V was clipped by 7 bases and J by 0 bases; unmatched bases: 12. The CDR3 DNA follows: TGCAGCGCCACTGGCCCGGACAGGGGGCTTAGCACAGATACGCAGTATTTT. Encoded protein: CSATGPDRGLSTDTQYF.

The chain joins TRBV13 to TRBJ1-4; no firm D call. Germline CDR1 reads PRHDT; CDR2 reads FYEKMQ (reference sequence). The CDR3 has 14 residues. The V gene lost 5 bases and the J gene lost 2 bases, with 9 bases spanning the gap. The CDR3 protein is CASSSSGTNEKLFF. The CDR3 DNA reads as TGTGCCAGCAGCAGCTCGGGGACTAATGAAAAACTGTTTTTT.

This clone was recorded a few times. This chain links TRBV27 with TRBJ2-5; maybe TRBD1 (8 bases). CDR3 length: 17 amino acids. V was pared by 4 bases and J by 0 bases, with 18 bases between. CDR1 is MNHEY, CDR2 SMNVEV, per germline (reference sequence). The CDR3 here is CASSSGQGGFDQETQYF. In nucleotides, the CDR3 is TGTGCCAGCAGTTCCGGACAGGGAGGGTTCGACCAAGAGACCCAGTACTTC.

The table lists this clone with a few counts. DNA of the CDR3: TGTGCCAGCAGTGAACAGGGATGGAGTGACACTGAAGCTTTCTTT. It encodes CASSEQGWSDTEAFF. This chain connects TRBV25-1 to TRBJ1-1; D might be TRBD1 (5 bases). V lost 2 bases and J 3 bases, leaving 13 bases between the germline ends. Germline lookup yields CDR1 MGHDK and CDR2 SYGVNS. This CDR3 spans 15 amino acids.

This clone was counted only a few times. The chain joins TRBV4-3 to TRBJ2-1; maybe TRBD1 (5 bases). Germline V lookup: CDR1 LGHNA, CDR2 YSLEER. V shed 0 bases and J shed 9 bases, with 12 bases lying between them. CDR3 length equals 14 residues. The CDR3: CASSQDFRASEQFF. Here the CDR3 DNA reads TGCGCCAGCAGCCAAGACTTCAGGGCTTCTGAGCAGTTCTTC.

CDR3: CASSSHGGVGELFF. DNA of the CDR3: TGTGCCAGCAGCTCACACGGGGGAGTCGGGGAGCTGTTTTTT. The chain is built from TRBV5-4 and TRBJ2-2; possibly TRBD2 for D (6 bases). Germline CDR1 SGHNT, CDR2 YYREEE (reference sequence). CDR3 size: 14 residues. V dropped 3 bases and J dropped 7 bases, with 13 bases sitting between them. Complete variable domain (other parts from reference TRBV5-4 and TRBJ2-2): ETGVTQSPTHLIKTRGQQVTLRCSSQSGHNTVSWYQQALGQGPQFIFQYYREEENGRGNFPPRFSGLQFPNYSSELNVNALELDDSALYLCASSSHGGVGELFFGEGSRLTVL.

This clone occurred a few times. This chain uses TRBV7-2 with TRBJ2-6, with no clear D. The CDR3 has 15 residues. Trimming pared 4 bases from V and 0 bases from J, leaving 7 bases between. Germline V gene sequence: CDR1 SGHTA, CDR2 FQGNSA. In DNA, the CDR3 is TGTGCCAGCAGCTCCGCAGGCTCTGGGGCCAACGTCCTGACTTTC. This codes for CASSSAGSGANVLTF.

This chain joins TRBV7-2 and TRBJ2-2; D remains ambiguous. CDR3 length: 14 amino acids. V was trimmed by 2 bases and J by 1 base, leaving 5 bases between them. The germline gives CDR1 SGHTA, CDR2 FQGNSA. The CDR3 DNA reads as TGTGCCAGCAGCTTAACTCTGAACACCGGGGAGCTGTTTTTT. Residues: CASSLTLNTGELFF.

The chain has TRBV29-1 and TRBJ2-6; D could derive from TRBD1 or TRBD2 (5 bases each). There are 16 residues in the CDR3. The V end was cut by 6 bases, the J end by 0 bases, with 15 bases between. Germline-derived CDR1 and CDR2 are SQVTM and ANQGSEA. CDR3 sequence: CSVVRDGSSGANVLTF. The DNA of the CDR3 is TGCAGCGTCGTACGGGACGGCTCCTCTGGGGCCAACGTCCTGACTTTC.